These T cell receptor beta chains were read from a single sample in a study of blood T cell repertoires in COVID-19. Produced via immunoSEQ multiplex PCR; TCRdb's table is partial and in-frame only. The sample includes more than 200,000 clones, roughly nine tenths seen only once; the top ten take roughly 0.7%. Sequenced input: peripheral blood. The receptors stem from a man aged 40-50 years with acute or convalescent COVID-19. CDR3s include the opening cysteine and the closing phenylalanine or tryptophan. D genes are given only for firm matches. Clone size is not always given. Where it is, it says once, few, many or a class for expanded clones.

j_call v_call clone_size d_call cdr3_nt cdr3_aa
TRBJ1-5 TRBV4-3 . TRBD1 TGCGCCAGCAGCCAAGGGACAGGGGGCGATCAGCCCCAGCATTTT CASSQGTGGDQPQHF
TRBJ2-7 TRBV6-1 . TRBD1 TGTGCCAGCAGTGAAACCGGGACAGTTCCCTACGAGCAGTACTTC CASSETGTVPYEQYF
TRBJ2-7 TRBV6-5 . TRBD1 TGTGCCAGCAGTATCCGGACAGGGGGCAACTACGAGCAGTACTTC CASSIRTGGNYEQYF
TRBJ1-6 TRBV5-1 . . TGCGCCAGCAGCTTGCAGGGCCCAACAAATTCACCCCTCCACTTT CASSLQGPTNSPLHF
TRBJ2-4 TRBV6-5 . TRBD2 TGTGCCAGCAGTCCCGGGGGGGTAGACATTCAGTACTTC CASSPGGVDIQYF
TRBJ1-5 TRBV5-1 . . TGCGCCAGCAGCTTGGACGGGGAGAATCAGCCCCAGCATTTT CASSLDGENQPQHF
TRBJ2-6 TRBV19 . . TGTGCCAGTAGTATAGTGGCCTTATCATCTGGGGCCAACGTCCTGACTTTC CASSIVALSSGANVLTF
TRBJ2-5 TRBV10-2 once TRBD1 TGCGCCAGCAGTGAGTCCTTAGGACAGGGGGCGAAAGAGACCCAGTACTTC CASSESLGQGAKETQYF
TRBJ2-7 TRBV27 . . TGTGCCAGCAGCACCGGGACTCCACCCTACGAGCAGTACTTC CASSTGTPPYEQYF
TRBJ1-1 TRBV5-1 . TRBD1 TGCGCCAGCAGCGTGCTACCGGGACAGGGCGACACTGAAGCTTTCTTT CASSVLPGQGDTEAFF
TRBJ2-5 TRBV18 . . TGTGCCAGCATTTCAACAGGGAAGCCCACAGAGACCCAGTACTTC CASISTGKPTETQYF
TRBJ2-1 TRBV27 . TRBD2 TGTGCCAGCTCCCTGGGAGGGAATGAGCAGTTCTTC CASSLGGNEQFF
TRBJ1-4 TRBV7-9 . . TGTGCCAGCAGTTCGACAGCAAGAAATGAAAAACTGTTTTTT CASSSTARNEKLFF
TRBJ2-7 TRBV10-2 . . TGCGCCAGCAAACAGGGTACGGGCGAGCAGTACTTC CASKQGTGEQYF
TRBJ1-2 TRBV11-2 . . TGTGCCAGCAGCAGGACCCGGGGGGAGGGAGAACAATTC CASSRTRGEGEQF
TRBJ1-5 TRBV19 . . TGTGCCAGTAGTATAGAAGAGAATAGCAATCAGCCCCAGCATTTT CASSIEENSNQPQHF
TRBJ2-5 TRBV5-6 . TRBD1 TGTGCCAGCAGCTTGGCAGGGGGCCGAGAGACCCAGTACTTC CASSLAGGRETQYF
TRBJ2-4 TRBV28 . TRBD2 TGTGCCAGCAGTTTTCGGGGGGAAACCAAAAACATTCAGTACTTC CASSFRGETKNIQYF
TRBJ2-7 TRBV4-1 . TRBD2 TGCGCCAGCAGCCAAGAGTCCAGCGGGAGGTCCCTCCACGAGCAGTACTTC CASSQESSGRSLHEQYF
TRBJ2-5 TRBV27 once . TGTGCCAGCAGGGGACTCCGGGAGACCCAGTACTTC CASRGLRETQYF
TRBJ2-3 TRBV27 . . TGTGCCAGCAGTTTATACGGAGAGCAGTATTTT CASSLYGEQYF
TRBJ2-5 TRBV29-1 . TRBD2 TGCAGCGCCGCGGGTCTAGCGGGAGTCGGTGAGACCCAGTACTTC CSAAGLAGVGETQYF
TRBJ1-5 TRBV5-5 once . TGTGCCAGCAAGCGTGTCTTCATGGATCAGCCCCAGCATTTT CASKRVFMDQPQHF
TRBJ2-3 TRBV10-3 . . TGTGCCATCAGCTCTCCCACGTTAGCGAGCACAGATACGCAGTATTTT CAISSPTLASTDTQYF
TRBJ1-1 TRBV14 . TRBD1 TGTGCCAGCAGCCAAGCCGGGACAGGGGGCGCGAGGACTGAAGCTTTCTTT CASSQAGTGGARTEAFF
TRBJ2-1 TRBV6-5 . . TGTGCCAGCCAGGAATACAATGAGCAGTTCTTC CASQEYNEQFF
TRBJ1-1 TRBV5-1 . . TGCGCCAGCAGCGAGCAGGGATATGGGATGAACACTGAAGCTTTCTTT CASSEQGYGMNTEAFF
TRBJ1-2 TRBV7-2 . TRBD1 TGTGCCAGCAGCTTAGAGGGACAGCTACCCTATGGCTACACCTTC CASSLEGQLPYGYTF
TRBJ1-5 TRBV30 few . TGTGCCTGGTCGACAGATTTTAATCAGCCCCAGCATTTT CAWSTDFNQPQHF
TRBJ1-1 TRBV19 medium-sized . TGTGCCAGTTGGGGGCGGAACAGCCTCACTGAAGCTTTCTTT CASWGRNSLTEAFF
TRBJ1-2 TRBV7-9 . . TGTGCCAGCAGCTTGGCAGGGATCTTCTATGGCTACACCTTC CASSLAGIFYGYTF
TRBJ2-1 TRBV7-2 . TRBD2 TGTGCCAGCAGCACCCAGTCTCTAGCGGGGGGGAATGAGCAGTTCTTC CASSTQSLAGGNEQFF